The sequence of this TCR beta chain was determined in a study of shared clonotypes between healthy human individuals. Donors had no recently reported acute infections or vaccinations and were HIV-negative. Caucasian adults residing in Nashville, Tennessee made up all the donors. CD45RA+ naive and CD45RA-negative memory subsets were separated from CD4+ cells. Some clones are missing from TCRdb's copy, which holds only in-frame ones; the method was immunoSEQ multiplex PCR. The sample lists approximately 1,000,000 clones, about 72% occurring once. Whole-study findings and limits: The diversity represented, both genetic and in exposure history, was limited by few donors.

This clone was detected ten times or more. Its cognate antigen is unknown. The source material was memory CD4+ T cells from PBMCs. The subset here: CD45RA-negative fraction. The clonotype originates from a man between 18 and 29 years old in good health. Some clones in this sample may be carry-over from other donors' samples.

The CDR3 sequence: CASSLGPPNTEAFF. CDR3 DNA: TGTGCCAGCAGCTTAGGGCCTCCGAACACTGAAGCTTTCTTT. V and J are TRBV5-4 and TRBJ1-1; no reliable D call. Deletions cut 2 bases from V and 1 base from J, with 9 bases between. Looked up from germline, CDR1 is SGHNT and CDR2 is YYREEE (reference sequence). The CDR3 has 14 residues.